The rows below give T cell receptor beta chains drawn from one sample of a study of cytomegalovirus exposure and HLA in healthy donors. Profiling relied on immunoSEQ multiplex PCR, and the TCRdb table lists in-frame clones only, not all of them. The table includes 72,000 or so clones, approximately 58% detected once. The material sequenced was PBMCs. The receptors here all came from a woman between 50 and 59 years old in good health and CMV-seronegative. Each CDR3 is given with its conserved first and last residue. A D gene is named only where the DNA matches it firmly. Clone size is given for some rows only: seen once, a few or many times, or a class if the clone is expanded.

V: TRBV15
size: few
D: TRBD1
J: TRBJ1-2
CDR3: CATSRAGGPFGYTF
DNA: TGTGCCACCAGCAGAGCAGGGGGGCCGTTTGGCTACACCTTC

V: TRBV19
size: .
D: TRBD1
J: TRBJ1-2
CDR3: CASSLNTGQGYGYTF
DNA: TGTGCCAGTAGTCTCAATACGGGACAGGGGTATGGCTACACCTTC

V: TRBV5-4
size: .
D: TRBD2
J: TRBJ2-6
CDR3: CASSLGGTTYSGANVLTF
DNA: TGTGCCAGCAGCTTGGGAGGGACTACTTACTCTGGGGCCAACGTCCTGACTTTC

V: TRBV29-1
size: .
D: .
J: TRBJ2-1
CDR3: CSVEGGTSYNEQFF
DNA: TGCAGCGTTGAAGGCGGGACGTCCTACAATGAGCAGTTCTTC

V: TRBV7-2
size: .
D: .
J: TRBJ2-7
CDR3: CASSLDRHNEQYF
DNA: TGTGCCAGCAGCTTAGACAGGCACAACGAGCAGTACTTC

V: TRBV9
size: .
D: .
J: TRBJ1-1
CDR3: CASSYIQNTEAFF
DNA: TGTGCCAGCAGCTACATCCAAAACACTGAAGCTTTCTTT

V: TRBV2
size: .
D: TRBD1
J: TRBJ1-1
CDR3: CASTVEGGSTEAFF
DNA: TGTGCCAGCACCGTCGAAGGGGGCAGCACTGAAGCTTTCTTT

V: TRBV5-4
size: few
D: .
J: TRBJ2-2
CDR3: CASSGQLAVDTGELFF
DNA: TGTGCCAGCAGCGGCCAATTAGCGGTGGACACCGGGGAGCTGTTTTTT

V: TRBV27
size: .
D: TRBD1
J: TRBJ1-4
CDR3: CASRLQGAGEKLFF
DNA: TGTGCCAGCAGGCTACAGGGGGCAGGTGAAAAACTGTTTTTT

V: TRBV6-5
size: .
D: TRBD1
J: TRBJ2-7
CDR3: CASSLRDRGVYEQYF
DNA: TGTGCCAGCAGCTTACGGGACAGGGGGGTCTACGAGCAGTACTTC

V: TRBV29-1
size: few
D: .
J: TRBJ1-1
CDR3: CSAATGNTEAFF
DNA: TGCAGCGCCGCGACAGGGAACACTGAAGCTTTCTTT

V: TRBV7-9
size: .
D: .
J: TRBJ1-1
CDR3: CASSPHRDSRGTEAFF
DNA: TGTGCCAGCAGCCCCCACAGGGATTCGAGGGGCACTGAAGCTTTCTTT

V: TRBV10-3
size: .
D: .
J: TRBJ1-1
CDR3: CAIAADRNTEAFF
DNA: TGTGCCATCGCCGCCGACAGGAACACTGAAGCTTTCTTT

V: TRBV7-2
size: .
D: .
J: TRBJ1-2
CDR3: CASSLVSGEPYNYGYTF
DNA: TGTGCCAGCAGCTTAGTATCCGGGGAGCCCTACAACTATGGCTACACCTTC

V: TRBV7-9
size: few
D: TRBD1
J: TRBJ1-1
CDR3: CASRPGTGNTEAFF
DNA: TGTGCCAGCAGGCCTGGGACAGGGAACACTGAAGCTTTCTTT

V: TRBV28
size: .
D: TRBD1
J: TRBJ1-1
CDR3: CASSWTGENTEAFF
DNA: TGTGCCAGCAGCTGGACAGGGGAGAACACTGAAGCTTTCTTT

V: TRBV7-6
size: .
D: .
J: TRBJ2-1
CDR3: CASSLFVGSSTEQFF
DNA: TGTGCCAGCAGCTTGTTCGTCGGTAGTTCCACTGAGCAGTTCTTC

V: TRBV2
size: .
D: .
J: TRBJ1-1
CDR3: CASETPNTEAFF
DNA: TGTGCCAGCGAGACACCGAACACTGAAGCTTTCTTT

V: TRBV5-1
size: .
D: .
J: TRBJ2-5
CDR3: CASSLKGYQETQYF
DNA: TGCGCCAGCAGCTTGAAGGGGTACCAAGAGACCCAGTACTTC

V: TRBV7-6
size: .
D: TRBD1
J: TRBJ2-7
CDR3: CASSIGQAHTEQYF
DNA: TGTGCCAGCAGTATCGGACAGGCCCATACGGAGCAGTACTTC

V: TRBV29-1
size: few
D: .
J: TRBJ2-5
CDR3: CSARRRAGETQYF
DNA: TGCAGCGCACGAAGGCGGGCGGGAGAGACCCAGTACTTC

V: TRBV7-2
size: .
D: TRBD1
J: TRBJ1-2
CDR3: CASSKATGVGGYTF
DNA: TGTGCCAGCAGCAAAGCGACAGGGGTGGGAGGCTACACCTTC

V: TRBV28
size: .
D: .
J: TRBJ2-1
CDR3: CASSTPRRYNEQFF
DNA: TGTGCCAGCAGTACCCCCAGGAGGTACAATGAGCAGTTCTTC

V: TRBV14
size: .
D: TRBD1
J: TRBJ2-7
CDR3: CASSQEPGTGGLEQYF
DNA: TGTGCCAGCAGCCAAGAACCCGGGACAGGGGGCCTCGAGCAGTACTTC

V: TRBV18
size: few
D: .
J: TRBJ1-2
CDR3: CASSPPSGTYGYTF
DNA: TGTGCCAGCTCACCACCATCCGGGACTTATGGCTACACCTTC

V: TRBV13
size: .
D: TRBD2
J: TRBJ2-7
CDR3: CASSSSGLPTYEQYF
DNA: TGTGCCAGCAGCTCTTCGGGACTACCAACCTACGAGCAGTACTTC

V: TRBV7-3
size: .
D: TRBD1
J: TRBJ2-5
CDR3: CASSRQGMTDRTQYF
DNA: TGTGCCAGCAGTCGACAGGGGATGACAGACAGGACCCAGTACTTC

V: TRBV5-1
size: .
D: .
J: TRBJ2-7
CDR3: CASSFSGSPSEQYF
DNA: TGCGCCAGCAGCTTTAGCGGATCCCCCTCCGAGCAGTACTTC

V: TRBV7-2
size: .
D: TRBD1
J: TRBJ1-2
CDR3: CASSSRDRLDYGYTF
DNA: TGTGCCAGCAGCTCTCGGGACAGATTAGACTATGGCTACACCTTC

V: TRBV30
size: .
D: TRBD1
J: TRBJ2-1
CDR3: CAWKETGGNEQFF
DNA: TGTGCCTGGAAGGAGACAGGGGGCAATGAGCAGTTCTTC